The next 28 T cell receptor beta chains were all read from a single sample in a study of post-analysis software for immune sequencing data. Antigens for these TCRs are unknown. Overall study results and limits: Relative to controls, patients had several TRBV segments at higher frequency, with TRBV5-6, TRBV5-1 and TRBV20-1 among these.

cDNA libraries of TCR beta carried unique molecular identifiers. From the PCR reads, TCRdb called clonotypes with MiXCR, one entry per CDR3 protein. The table records around 400,000 distinct CDR3 sequences, approximately 33% of them present only once. The sequencing input was blood. Receptor source: a girl aged 5-17 years with multiple sclerosis.

V is TRBV7-8 and J is TRBJ1-2, with 11 bases matching TRBD1. V gave up 3 bases and J gave up 8 bases; unmatched junction bases: 2. In germline, CDR1 is SGHVS, CDR2 FQNEAQ. The CDR3 runs 13 residues. CDR3 in DNA: TGTGCCAGCAGCTTTAGGACAGGGGGCGGCTACACCTTC. Its protein product is CASSFRTGGGYTF.

This clonotype has a handful of counts. The chain has TRBV6-6 and TRBJ2-5, with 9 positions matching TRBD1. V lost 8 bases, J lost 0 bases, and 1 base stayed unmatched. Germline V lookup: CDR1 MNHNY, CDR2 SVGAGI (reference sequence). This CDR3 is built from 13 residues. In DNA, the CDR3 is TGTGCCAGCGGACAGGGGTACCAAGAGACCCAGTACTTC. It encodes CASGQGYQETQYF.

The chain links TRBV5-5 to TRBJ2-7, with D possibly TRBD1 on 5 matching bases. V was trimmed by 4 bases and J by 4 bases, leaving 18 bases between them. The CDR3 covers 15 residues. The germline V gene encodes CDR1 SGHKS and CDR2 YYEKEE (reference sequence). The DNA for the CDR3 is TGTGCCAGCAGCCAACCCTCCAGGGTGCAATACGAGCAGTACTTC. Translated, it gives CASSQPSRVQYEQYF.

The CDR3 spells CSARRPSVSTDTQYF. The CDR3 DNA sequence: TGCAGTGCTAGGAGGCCCTCAGTTTCCACAGATACGCAGTATTTT. The J gene is TRBJ2-3, the V gene TRBV20-1; no clear D gene. V gave up 3 bases and J gave up 2 bases, with 15 bases separating them. Germline CDR1 reads DFQATT; CDR2 reads SNEGSKA (reference sequence). The CDR3 sequence is 15 residues long.

A word on this clonotype: The junction does not match germline at one end; this may be a read error. This chain's CDR3 is CASRVTGARSPPHF. For the CDR3, the DNA is TGTGCCAGCCGTGTTACAGGGGCTCGGTCACCCCCCCACTTT. The gene calls are TRBV28 and TRBJ1-6; TRBD1 aligns across 7 bases. CDR3 length: 14 amino acids. Per the germline V gene, CDR1 is MDHEN and CDR2 is SYDVKM.

The chain joins TRBV5-1 to TRBJ2-7, with 7 nucleotides matching TRBD2. The CDR3 totals 17 residues. Germline values: CDR1 SGHRS, CDR2 YFSETQ. The junction had 10 bases not matched to a gene; V was cut back by 0 bases and J by 1 base. The CDR3 here is CASSLVAGGTYSYEQYV. The CDR3 nucleotides read TGCGCCAGCAGCTTGGTTGCCGGGGGGACCTATTCCTACGAGCAGTACGTC.

The chain recombines TRBV3-1 with TRBJ2-7, with D perhaps TRBD1 (6 bases). The CDR3 spans 14 residues. Per germline, CDR1 LGHDT and CDR2 YNNKEL (reference sequence). With 2 bases removed from V and 6 bases from J, the gap between germline ends came to 14 bases. CDR3 residues: CASSQSARGIEQYF. For the CDR3, the DNA is TGTGCCAGCAGCCAATCAGCCAGGGGTATCGAGCAGTACTTC.

This clonotype was observed many times. V gene TRBV9 combines with J gene TRBJ2-3; 8 nucleotides align to TRBD2. The J segment lost 3 bases and the V segment lost 2 bases, leaving 2 bases of the junction unmatched. The germline V gene has CDR1 SGDLS and CDR2 YYNGEE. CDR3 length: 14 amino acids. This chain's CDR3 is CASSVRLATDTQYF. The CDR3 DNA sequence: TGTGCCAGCAGCGTCAGACTAGCGACAGATACGCAGTATTTT.

The rearrangement joins TRBV3-1 to TRBJ2-3, with D hard to call. The CDR3 is 15 amino acids. Germline V lookup: CDR1 LGHDT, CDR2 YNNKEL (reference sequence). V lost 1 base and J lost 2, with 10 bases in between. The CDR3 protein is CASSQGPLNTDTQYF. Written as DNA, the CDR3 is TGTGCCAGCAGCCAAGGACCGCTAAACACAGATACGCAGTATTTT.

The rearrangement uses TRBV10-3 and TRBJ1-1, with 7 bases fitting TRBD1. Germline CDR1 is ENHRY and CDR2 is SYGVKD. V lost 8 bases, J lost 4 bases, and 13 bases stayed unmatched. The CDR3 extends over 15 amino acids. The chain's CDR3 is CAIGATGVGVTEAFF. CDR3 sequence (DNA): TGTGCCATCGGAGCAACAGGGGTTGGAGTCACTGAAGCTTTCTTT.

The V and J genes are TRBV7-6 and TRBJ1-2, with a tentative D call TRBD1 (5 bases). The CDR3 has 12 amino acids. Germline values: CDR1 SGHVS, CDR2 FNYEAQ. Trimming removed 8 bases at V and 2 bases at J, with 9 bases between. The CDR3 region has the DNA TGTGCCAGCCGGGGACGGAACTATGGCTACACCTTC. Translating it yields CASRGRNYGYTF.

This clonotype was observed a few times. The chain uses TRBV5-1 and TRBJ1-2, with D perhaps matching TRBD1 (5 bases). The CDR3 is 14 residues long. Germline V gene data show CDR1 as SGHRS and CDR2 as YFSETQ. Between the trimmed V and J ends, which lost 2 bases and 3 bases, there was a span of 11 bases. The CDR3 region has the DNA TGCGCCAGCAGCTTCAGGGCCCGGGACTATGGCTACACCTTC. This encodes CASSFRARDYGYTF.

V usage is TRBV6-5 and J usage is TRBJ2-7; 10 bases line up with TRBD1. Trimming removed 5 bases from V and 2 bases from J; junction bases left unmatched: 6. The CDR3 spans 15 residues. Germline CDR1 MNHEY, CDR2 SVGAGI. The CDR3, as DNA: TGTGCCAGCAGTCCCGGGACAGGGGAGCCCTACGAGCAGTACTTC. This translates into CASSPGTGEPYEQYF.

This chain connects TRBV11-2 to TRBJ2-4, with D hard to call. The DNA end lines up better with TRBJ2-7; the J call may be wrong. CDR1 and CDR2 from the germline V gene are SGHAT and FQNNGV. The CDR3 contains 15 residues. The CDR3 is CASSYEPGFSYEQYF. In DNA, the CDR3 is TGTGCCAGCAGCTATGAGCCAGGCTTCTCCTACGAGCAGTACTTC.

This clonotype appeared a few times. The chain is built from TRBV10-3 and TRBJ2-1, with D unclear. V was shortened by 10 bases and J by 4 bases, with 8 bases between the two germline ends. This CDR3 is 11 amino acids long. The germline CDR1 and CDR2 sequences are ENHRY and SYGVKD. The CDR3 here is CATGVYNEQFF. CDR3 coding DNA: TGTGCCACTGGGGTTTACAATGAGCAGTTCTTC.

The chain links TRBV7-2 to TRBJ2-6; D unclear. Germline values: CDR1 SGHTA, CDR2 FQGNSA. CDR3 length: 15 residues. V shed 3 bases and J shed 2 bases, with 8 bases lying between them. The CDR3 sequence: CASSFRTAGANVLTF. DNA of the CDR3: TGTGCCAGCAGCTTCCGGACGGCTGGGGCCAACGTCCTGACTTTC.

V usage is TRBV12-3 or TRBV12-4 and J usage is TRBJ2-3; D may be TRBD2 (6 bases). Trimming pared 6 bases from V and 4 bases from J, leaving 20 bases between. The CDR3 loop spans 16 amino acids. CDR3 nucleotides: TGTGCCAGCAGCACGGGCTTCTCCGGGGGTGCAGATACGCAGTATTTT. Protein product: CASSTGFSGGADTQYF.

This clonotype occurred many times. The rearrangement links TRBV4-1 to TRBJ2-5, with TRBD2 matching over 12 bases. V dropped 2 bases and J dropped 2; count of bases not matched to a gene: 9. This CDR3 has 18 amino acids. In germline, CDR1 is MGHRA, CDR2 YSYEKL. The CDR3 DNA follows: TGCGCCAGCAGCCAAATGGGACTAGCGGGTGCTATACAAGAGACCCAGTACTTC. Residues: CASSQMGLAGAIQETQYF.

The chain links TRBV7-2 to TRBJ1-1, with TRBD1 matching 9 bases. In germline, CDR1 is SGHTA, CDR2 FQGNSA. The V gene end was trimmed by 3 bases and the J gene end by 0 bases; junction bases not matched to a gene: 2. CDR3 length: 15 residues. The CDR3 spells CASSFGQGMNTEAFF. Here the CDR3 DNA reads TGTGCCAGCAGCTTCGGACAGGGGATGAACACTGAAGCTTTCTTT.

This clonotype was seen more than once but under ten times. The V call is TRBV6-1, the J call TRBJ2-1, with TRBD2 as a possible D gene (5 bases). Germline CDR1 and CDR2: MNHNS and SASEGT. V shed 8 bases and J shed 8 bases, with 25 bases lying between them. This CDR3 region has 16 residues. In DNA, the CDR3 is TGTGCCAGCTTCGGTTCTCGGGGAAGGCGGTTCGATGAGCAGTTCTTC. This codes for CASFGSRGRRFDEQFF.

This sequence joins TRBV20-1 and TRBJ1-2; D not resolved. Germline CDR1 is DFQATT and CDR2 is SNEGSKA (reference sequence). CDR3 length: 12 amino acids. V shed 7 bases and J shed 8 bases, with 17 bases lying between them. The CDR3 is CSDTRTHRGYTF. CDR3 nucleotide sequence: TGCAGTGATACGAGAACGCACAGAGGCTACACCTTC.

The genes are TRBV20-1 and TRBJ2-1; TRBD2 agrees at 9 bases. With 1 base clipped from V and 9 bases from J, the junction kept 16 bases outside the gene matches. The CDR3 consists of 17 residues. Germline values: CDR1 DFQATT, CDR2 SNEGSKA (reference sequence). CDR3 residues: CSARALVGGGAVGEQFF. In nucleotides, the CDR3 is TGCAGTGCTAGAGCACTGGTAGGCGGGGGGGCCGTGGGTGAGCAGTTCTTC.

The table lists this clonotype with a few counts. V and J are TRBV29-1 and TRBJ2-1; D not certain. The CDR3 is made up of 14 amino acids. V was clipped by 4 bases and J by 0 bases, with 10 bases between them. CDR1 is SQVTM, CDR2 ANQGSEA, per germline. The CDR3 DNA follows: TGCAGCGTTGGTCGGGTCCTCTCCTACAATGAGCAGTTCTTC. Translated, it gives CSVGRVLSYNEQFF.

This chain links TRBV9 with TRBJ1-1; no clear D. Deletions cut 4 bases from V and 4 bases from J, with 11 bases between. Germline CDR1 reads SGDLS; CDR2 reads YYNGEE. The CDR3 spans 13 residues. The CDR3 protein is CASSHQGSTEAFF. CDR3 in DNA: TGTGCCAGCAGCCATCAAGGGAGCACTGAAGCTTTCTTT.

This clonotype was detected only a few times. This chain joins TRBV4-1 and TRBJ1-2; D is possibly TRBD1 (6 bases). The CDR3 extends over 15 amino acids. V was pared by 0 bases and J by 9 bases, with 17 bases between. Germline CDR1 and CDR2: MGHRA and YSYEKL. CDR3 bases: TGCGCCAGCAGCCAAGATGGACAGAAATTGGGACGCTACACCTTC. Translation: CASSQDGQKLGRYTF.

V and J are TRBV20-1 and TRBJ2-5, with 9 nucleotides matching TRBD2. The J segment lost 2 bases and the V segment lost 7 bases, leaving 2 bases of the junction unmatched. This CDR3 has 12 amino acids. CDR1 and CDR2 (germline): DFQATT, SNEGSKA (reference sequence). Here the CDR3 reads CSGAGGQETQYF. The CDR3 DNA is TGCAGTGGTGCGGGGGGGCAAGAGACCCAGTACTTC.

The chain combines TRBV15 with TRBJ2-1, with a possible D match to TRBD1 (5 bases). The CDR3 consists of 14 residues. The V end was cut by 1 base, the J end by 10 bases, with 14 bases between. CDR1 and CDR2 (germline): LNHNV, YYDKDF (reference sequence). CDR3 loop: CATSRAQGVGEQFF. CDR3 DNA: TGTGCCACCAGCAGAGCCCAAGGGGTAGGGGAGCAGTTCTTC. The variable domain in full, completed from reference TRBV15 and TRBJ2-1, reads DAMVIQNPRYQVTQFGKPVTLSCSQTLNHNVMYWYQQKSSQAPKLLFHYYDKDFNNEADTPDNFQSRRPNTSFCFLDIRSPGLGDTAMYLCATSRAQGVGEQFFGPGTRLTVL.

This clonotype came up a few times. The chain couples TRBV2 to TRBJ1-4; TRBD1 might be the D (5 bases). From germline, CDR1 is SNHLY and CDR2 FYNNEI. With 3 bases removed from V and 8 bases from J, the gap between germline ends came to 10 bases. CDR3 length equals 13 residues. The CDR3 protein is CASSDSRGEKLFF. The CDR3 DNA is TGTGCCAGCAGTGACAGCCGGGGGGAAAAACTGTTTTTT.